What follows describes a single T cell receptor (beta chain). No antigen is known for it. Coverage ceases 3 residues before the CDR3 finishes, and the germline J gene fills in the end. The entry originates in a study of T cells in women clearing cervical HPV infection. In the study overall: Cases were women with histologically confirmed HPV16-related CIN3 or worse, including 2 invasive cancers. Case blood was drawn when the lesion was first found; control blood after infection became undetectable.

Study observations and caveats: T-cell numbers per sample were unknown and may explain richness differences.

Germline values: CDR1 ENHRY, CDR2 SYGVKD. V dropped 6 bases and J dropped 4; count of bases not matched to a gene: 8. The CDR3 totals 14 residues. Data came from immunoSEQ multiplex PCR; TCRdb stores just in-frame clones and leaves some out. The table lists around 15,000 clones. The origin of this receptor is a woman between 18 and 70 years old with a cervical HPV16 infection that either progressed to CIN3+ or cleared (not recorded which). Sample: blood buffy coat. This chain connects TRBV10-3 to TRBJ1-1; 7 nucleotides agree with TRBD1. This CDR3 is CAIRPRQGPTEAFF. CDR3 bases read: TGTGCCATCAGACCAAGACAGGGTCCCACTGAA.